The rows below give T cell receptor beta chains drawn from one sample of a study of blood T cell repertoires in COVID-19. Profiling relied on immunoSEQ multiplex PCR, and the TCRdb table lists in-frame clones only, not all of them. The repertoire holds about 210,000 clones, about 85% seen once, with 10% to 13% in the top ten. Sequenced sample: peripheral blood. The receptors were gathered from a woman aged 80 or over with COVID-19, enrolled during active disease. Both conserved end residues are part of each CDR3. A D gene is named only where the DNA matches it firmly. Clone size is stated in some rows and not others, as once, few, many or a class when expanded.

j_call: TRBJ1-1
d_call: NA
v_call: TRBV7-6
clone_size: NA
cdr3_nt: TGTGCCAGCAGCTCAATCAGGGGGAACACTGAAGCTTTCTTT
cdr3_aa: CASSSIRGNTEAFF

j_call: TRBJ1-4
d_call: TRBD1
v_call: TRBV30
clone_size: NA
cdr3_nt: TGTGCCTGGCGGAGGGGGCTGTCGACTAATGAAAAACTGTTTTTT
cdr3_aa: CAWRRGLSTNEKLFF

j_call: TRBJ1-2
d_call: NA
v_call: TRBV7-9
clone_size: NA
cdr3_nt: TGTGCCAGCAGCGGCGGCGGACAGCCGACCCAGAGCTACACCTTC
cdr3_aa: CASSGGGQPTQSYTF

j_call: TRBJ1-5
d_call: TRBD1
v_call: TRBV5-1
clone_size: once
cdr3_nt: TGCGCCAGCAGCTTGGAGACAGGGGATCATCAGCCCCAGCATTTT
cdr3_aa: CASSLETGDHQPQHF

j_call: TRBJ1-2
d_call: NA
v_call: TRBV19
clone_size: NA
cdr3_nt: TGTGCCAGTAGTCCCGGTGGGCCATCACTCTATGGCTACACCTTC
cdr3_aa: CASSPGGPSLYGYTF

j_call: TRBJ2-5
d_call: TRBD2
v_call: TRBV3-1/TRBV3-2
clone_size: NA
cdr3_nt: TGTGCCAGCAGCCAAGATAAGAGCGGGGGGTACCAAGAGACCCAGTACTTC
cdr3_aa: CASSQDKSGGYQETQYF

j_call: TRBJ2-3
d_call: NA
v_call: TRBV19
clone_size: NA
cdr3_nt: TGTGCCAGTAACCGCCGTTCGGAGGTGTTGACAGATACGCAGTATTTT
cdr3_aa: CASNRRSEVLTDTQYF

j_call: TRBJ2-3
d_call: TRBD2
v_call: TRBV7-2
clone_size: NA
cdr3_nt: TGTGCCAGCAGCACTCAGCGGGGTGCAACAGATACGCAGTATTTT
cdr3_aa: CASSTQRGATDTQYF

j_call: TRBJ1-4
d_call: NA
v_call: TRBV4-1
clone_size: NA
cdr3_nt: TGCGCCAGCAGCCAAGTAGCCCCCGGGACACCAGGTGAAAAACTGTTTTTT
cdr3_aa: CASSQVAPGTPGEKLFF

j_call: TRBJ1-1
d_call: NA
v_call: TRBV18
clone_size: NA
cdr3_nt: TGTGCCAGCTCATCCGGACAGTCGACTGAAGCTTTCTTT
cdr3_aa: CASSSGQSTEAFF

j_call: TRBJ1-2
d_call: NA
v_call: TRBV19
clone_size: NA
cdr3_nt: TGTGCCAGTAGACAATCGGGAACAGGGAGTCATATTAACTATGGCTACACCTTC
cdr3_aa: CASRQSGTGSHINYGYTF

j_call: TRBJ1-1
d_call: TRBD1
v_call: TRBV3-1/TRBV3-2
clone_size: NA
cdr3_nt: TGTGCCAGCAGACAGGGGGCAGGCCCTGAAGCTTTCTTT
cdr3_aa: CASRQGAGPEAFF

j_call: TRBJ2-7
d_call: NA
v_call: TRBV28
clone_size: NA
cdr3_nt: TGTGCCAGCAGTGACACCTCGACGTCCTACGAGCAGTACTTC
cdr3_aa: CASSDTSTSYEQYF

j_call: TRBJ2-1
d_call: NA
v_call: TRBV12-2
clone_size: once
cdr3_nt: TGTGCAGGGTTAGAAACGGGAGGGGGATTCGATGAGCAGTTCTTC
cdr3_aa: CAGLETGGGFDEQFF

j_call: TRBJ2-2
d_call: NA
v_call: TRBV4-2
clone_size: NA
cdr3_nt: TGTGCCAGCAGCCAAGCCAGGGACACCGGGGAGCTGTTTTTT
cdr3_aa: CASSQARDTGELFF

j_call: TRBJ1-1
d_call: TRBD1
v_call: TRBV9
clone_size: NA
cdr3_nt: TGTGCCAGCAGCGTAGCCCAAGACAGGGGGATGGCTTTCTTT
cdr3_aa: CASSVAQDRGMAFF

j_call: TRBJ2-1
d_call: NA
v_call: TRBV19
clone_size: NA
cdr3_nt: TGTGCCAGTAGTAGCACAGGGACTAACAATGAGCAGTTCTTC
cdr3_aa: CASSSTGTNNEQFF

j_call: TRBJ1-2
d_call: NA
v_call: TRBV20-1
clone_size: once
cdr3_nt: TGCAGTGTGGAGCCTAACTATGGCTACACCTTC
cdr3_aa: CSVEPNYGYTF

j_call: TRBJ1-2
d_call: TRBD1
v_call: TRBV28
clone_size: NA
cdr3_nt: TGTGCCAGCAGGGACAGGGCCCCTAACTATGGCTACACCTTC
cdr3_aa: CASRDRAPNYGYTF

j_call: TRBJ1-1
d_call: TRBD1
v_call: TRBV7-3
clone_size: NA
cdr3_nt: TGTGCCAGCAGCTTACAGGGGGCGACTGAAGCTTTCTTT
cdr3_aa: CASSLQGATEAFF

j_call: TRBJ2-2
d_call: NA
v_call: TRBV28
clone_size: few
cdr3_nt: TGTGCCAGCAGTCCGAGCAGGGGTGGGGGCACCGGGGAGCTGTTTTTT
cdr3_aa: CASSPSRGGGTGELFF

j_call: TRBJ1-2
d_call: NA
v_call: TRBV5-6
clone_size: NA
cdr3_nt: TGTGCCAGCAGCTTGGGGGGACAACTCTATGGCTACACCTTC
cdr3_aa: CASSLGGQLYGYTF

j_call: TRBJ2-2
d_call: NA
v_call: TRBV13
clone_size: NA
cdr3_nt: TGTGCCAGCAGCGTACAGGGATATAATACCGGGGAGCTGTTTTTT
cdr3_aa: CASSVQGYNTGELFF

j_call: TRBJ1-5
d_call: NA
v_call: TRBV5-1
clone_size: once
cdr3_nt: TGCGCCAGCAGCTTGTACGGGGAGGAACAGCCCCAGCATTTT
cdr3_aa: CASSLYGEEQPQHF

j_call: TRBJ1-2
d_call: TRBD1
v_call: TRBV7-2
clone_size: few
cdr3_nt: TGTGCCAGCAGCTCGGGATACAGGGGCGGCTATGGCTACACCTTC
cdr3_aa: CASSSGYRGGYGYTF

j_call: TRBJ1-5
d_call: NA
v_call: TRBV5-8
clone_size: NA
cdr3_nt: TGTGCCAGCAGCTTTTCAGGGATATCAAATCAGCCCCAGCATTTT
cdr3_aa: CASSFSGISNQPQHF

j_call: TRBJ2-5
d_call: NA
v_call: TRBV19
clone_size: NA
cdr3_nt: TGTGCCAGTAGTGCCGAGGGCAGGACAGCCTACCAAGAGACCCAGTACTTC
cdr3_aa: CASSAEGRTAYQETQYF

j_call: TRBJ1-3
d_call: NA
v_call: TRBV5-1
clone_size: NA
cdr3_nt: TGCGCCAGCAGCTTTGCGGACATAAGCTCTGGAAACACCATATATTTT
cdr3_aa: CASSFADISSGNTIYF

j_call: TRBJ1-1
d_call: TRBD1
v_call: TRBV6-1
clone_size: NA
cdr3_nt: TGTGCCAGCAGTGAATTACAGGGGGTTGAGGGTTTCTTT
cdr3_aa: CASSELQGVEGFF

j_call: TRBJ1-4
d_call: NA
v_call: TRBV5-1
clone_size: NA
cdr3_nt: TGCGCCAGCAGCTTAAGAAAGGCCCCGGAGGAAAAACTGTTTTTT
cdr3_aa: CASSLRKAPEEKLFF

j_call: TRBJ2-7
d_call: TRBD2
v_call: TRBV6-5
clone_size: NA
cdr3_nt: TGTGCCAGCATAGGAGCGTTGAGACTAGCGGCCGAGCAGTACTTC
cdr3_aa: CASIGALRLAAEQYF

j_call: TRBJ1-1
d_call: TRBD1
v_call: TRBV18
clone_size: NA
cdr3_nt: TGTGCCAGCTCACCAGAGGGGGCCTTAACTTACACTGAAGCTTTCTTT
cdr3_aa: CASSPEGALTYTEAFF

j_call: TRBJ1-1
d_call: TRBD1
v_call: TRBV19
clone_size: NA
cdr3_nt: TGTGCCAGTAGTGACGGACAGGGGGCGACTGAAGCTTTCTTT
cdr3_aa: CASSDGQGATEAFF

j_call: TRBJ1-4
d_call: NA
v_call: TRBV6-6
clone_size: NA
cdr3_nt: TGTGCCAGCAGGCCTGACAGGTTGGGGAATGAAAAACTGTTTTTT
cdr3_aa: CASRPDRLGNEKLFF

j_call: TRBJ2-4
d_call: TRBD2
v_call: TRBV2
clone_size: NA
cdr3_nt: TGTGCCAGCAGCTCCGGGACTAGCGGGGGGGCCCGGGACATTCAGTACTTC
cdr3_aa: CASSSGTSGGARDIQYF

j_call: TRBJ2-1
d_call: TRBD1
v_call: TRBV3-1/TRBV3-2
clone_size: NA
cdr3_nt: TGTGCCAGCAGCCAATGGACAGGGGGCAATGAGCAGTTCTTC
cdr3_aa: CASSQWTGGNEQFF

j_call: TRBJ2-7
d_call: TRBD2
v_call: TRBV28
clone_size: NA
cdr3_nt: TGTGCCAGCAGTTTCGGACTAGCGGAGCTATCCTACGAGCAGTACTTC
cdr3_aa: CASSFGLAELSYEQYF

j_call: TRBJ1-2
d_call: TRBD1
v_call: TRBV27
clone_size: NA
cdr3_nt: TGTGCCAGCAGCGTAACCGGGACAGGGGTTTATGGCTACACCTTC
cdr3_aa: CASSVTGTGVYGYTF

j_call: TRBJ1-1
d_call: TRBD1
v_call: TRBV3-1/TRBV3-2
clone_size: NA
cdr3_nt: TGTGCCAGCAGCCACGGGACAGGGATGACTGAAGCTTTCTTT
cdr3_aa: CASSHGTGMTEAFF